Following are 25 T cell receptor beta chains from one sample sequenced in a study of neurological immune-mediated disorders (dated by TCRdb to between 2018 and 2020). Libraries were prepared through 5' RACE. TCRdb records Illumina HiSeq 2500 as the sequencer. TCRdb applied fastp at Q25 and MiXCR to the public reads, then kept only in-frame beta chains. CDR3 protein sequences are deduplicated, and each keeps its most common genes and DNA. This sample comprises nearly 60,000 distinct CDR3 sequences, roughly 3.2% of them detected only once. The top ten clones comprise around 3.1% of the sample. The sample was PBMCs. These receptors were taken from a woman in her twenties or thirties with multiple sclerosis.

In its sample, this clonotype was seen many times. V usage is TRBV5-1 and J usage is TRBJ1-2, with a tentative D call TRBD1 (6 bases). The germline V gene has CDR1 SGHRS and CDR2 YFSETQ. The CDR3 consists of 15 residues. Trimming took 5 bases from V and 6 from J, leaving 20 bases between them. The chain's CDR3 is CASSMESGKGDGYTF. The CDR3 coding sequence is TGCGCCAGCAGTATGGAGAGTGGGAAGGGGGATGGCTACACCTTC.

This clonotype was found many times. The genes are TRBV5-1 and TRBJ1-4, with a weak D call TRBD1 (5 bases). The germline gives CDR1 SGHRS, CDR2 YFSETQ. V gave up 5 bases and J gave up 8 bases, with 16 bases separating them. The CDR3 has 14 residues. The CDR3 sequence: CASRTSGTEEKLFF. The CDR3 DNA reads as TGCGCCAGCAGGACCTCGGGGACGGAAGAAAAACTGTTTTTT.

This clonotype was counted many times. The chain carries TRBV14 and TRBJ2-7; tentative D call: TRBD2 (6 bases). Germline-derived CDR1 and CDR2 are SGHDN and FVKESK. V was cut by 4 bases and J by 4 bases, with 14 bases left in between. This CDR3 spans 14 amino acids. The CDR3 nucleotides are TGTGCCAGCAGCCGGGGGGAATTCGGATACGAGCAGTACTTC. Its protein product is CASSRGEFGYEQYF.

This clonotype was seen ten or more times. The chain recombines TRBV20-1 with TRBJ1-6, with 7 bases lining up with TRBD1. Germline CDR1 and CDR2: DFQATT and SNEGSKA (reference sequence). This CDR3 comprises 16 residues. With V trimmed by 4 bases and J by 9 bases, 15 bases remained unmatched. CDR3 DNA: TGCAGTGCTAAGGTCACAGGGGTGTCGTTCGGTTCACCCCTCCACTTT. Residues: CSAKVTGVSFGSPLHF.

This clonotype showed up many times. This sequence joins TRBV24-1 and TRBJ1-1, with D hard to call. V lost 12 bases, J lost 0 bases, and 16 bases lay in between. The CDR3 is made up of 14 amino acids. CDR1 is KGHDR and CDR2 is SFDVKD in the germline V gene. The CDR3 region has the DNA TGTGCCGATTTGAGGCCCTCTTTGAACACTGAAGCTTTCTTT. Translation: CADLRPSLNTEAFF.

At least ten counts were recorded for this clonotype. This chain connects TRBV2 to TRBJ2-2; TRBD2 matches 12 bases. Germline-derived CDR1 and CDR2 are SNHLY and FYNNEI. Trimming took 6 bases from V and 2 from J; bases not matched to a gene: 1. The CDR3 consists of 15 residues. The CDR3 DNA reads as TGTGCCAGCAGGACTAGCGGGGGAAACACCGGGGAGCTGTTTTTT. Amino acid sequence: CASRTSGGNTGELFF.

This clonotype was seen at least ten times. The chain is built from TRBV6-5 and TRBJ1-3; D not resolved. The CDR3 is made up of 14 amino acids. CDR1 is MNHEY, CDR2 SVGAGI, per germline. The ends were cut back, 0 bases at V and 4 bases at J, with 7 bases in the middle. The CDR3, as DNA: TGTGCCAGCAGTTACTCGACGGGGGGAAACACCATATATTTT. It is translated as CASSYSTGGNTIYF.

For this clonotype: In this CDR3 the conserved last residue, phenylalanine or tryptophan, is missing, so a read error is likely. The rearrangement uses TRBV20-1 and TRBJ1-6; possible D gene TRBD1, 6 bases. CDR1 and CDR2 (germline): DFQATT, SNEGSKA (reference sequence). Trimming removed 4 bases at V and 10 bases at J, with 20 bases between. This CDR3 comprises 15 residues. As DNA, the CDR3 is TGCAGTGCTATCCCCACGACAGGTTCAGGCTCACCCCTCCACAAT. Translating it yields CSAIPTTGSGSPLHN.

This clonotype has at least ten counts. J is TRBJ1-6 and V is TRBV5-1; unclear D gene. The CDR3 sequence is 16 residues long. Looked up from germline, CDR1 is SGHRS and CDR2 is YFSETQ. V lost 1 base to trimming and J lost 7 bases, with 15 bases between them. The CDR3 reads CASSLRQADGNSPLHF. The CDR3, as DNA: TGCGCCAGCAGCTTGCGGCAGGCCGACGGGAATTCACCCCTCCACTTT.

This clonotype was detected ten times or more. The chain links TRBV11-2 to TRBJ2-5; 9 bases match TRBD1. With V trimmed by 2 bases and J by 4 bases, 5 bases remained unmatched. The CDR3 has 15 residues. Germline V gene lookup returns CDR1 SGHAT and CDR2 FQNNGV. The CDR3 is CASSLTGGAGETQYF. CDR3 nucleotide sequence: TGTGCCAGCAGCTTAACAGGGGGCGCAGGAGAGACCCAGTACTTC.

This clonotype has ten or more counts. CDR3 nucleotides: TGCGCCAGCAGCTTGGTTTCTGGGGAGCTGTTTTTT. Translation: CASSLVSGELFF. The rearrangement links TRBV5-1 to TRBJ2-2, with D unresolved. CDR3 length: 12 amino acids. Trimming took 0 bases from V and 8 from J, leaving 5 bases between them. Germline loops: CDR1 SGHRS, CDR2 YFSETQ.

Many counts were recorded for this clonotype. J is TRBJ2-2 and V is TRBV5-1; TRBD2 is a possible D gene (6 bases). The V end lost 2 bases, the J end lost 5 bases, and 10 bases lay between the germline ends. The CDR3 covers 14 residues. Germline-derived CDR1 and CDR2 are SGHRS and YFSETQ. In nucleotides, the CDR3 is TGCGCCAGCAGCTTAGGCGGACTAACCGGGGAGCTGTTTTTT. Residues: CASSLGGLTGELFF.

This clonotype has a count of ten or more. The chain has TRBV5-1 and TRBJ1-2, with 7 bases fitting TRBD1. V dropped 4 bases and J dropped 8; count of bases not matched to a gene: 5. The CDR3 contains 12 residues. CDR1 and CDR2 from the germline V gene are SGHRS and YFSETQ. The CDR3 DNA is TGCGCCAGCAGCAGGACAGGCTCCGGCTACACCTTC. Protein sequence: CASSRTGSGYTF.

This clonotype showed up many times. The chain employs TRBV5-6 and TRBJ1-2; the D gene is possibly TRBD1 (6 bases). Trimming removed 4 bases at V and 5 bases at J, with 12 bases between. The length of the CDR3 is 13 residues. Germline assignment: CDR1 SGHDT and CDR2 YYEEEE. The CDR3 spells CASSQTGRYGYTF. Written as DNA, the CDR3 is TGTGCCAGCAGCCAAACAGGGCGTTATGGCTACACCTTC.

This clonotype was seen ten or more times. The rearrangement links TRBV18 to TRBJ1-4, with a weak D call TRBD1 (5 bases). CDR3 length: 13 residues. Trimming took off 3 bases at V and 5 bases at J, with 7 bases between the two ends. Germline V lookup: CDR1 KGHSH, CDR2 LQKENI. The chain's CDR3 is CASSPAGNEKLFF. In DNA, the CDR3 is TGTGCCAGCTCACCTGCAGGGAATGAAAAACTGTTTTTT.

In its sample, this clonotype was seen a few times. The chain joins TRBV5-5 to TRBJ2-1; unclear D gene. V was shortened by 2 bases and J by 3 bases, with 9 bases between the two germline ends. The germline V gene encodes CDR1 SGHKS and CDR2 YYEKEE (reference sequence). The CDR3 runs to 14 residues. The CDR3 DNA reads as TGTGCCAGCAGCTTTTGGGCCTTCTACAATGAGCAGTTCTTC. This translates into CASSFWAFYNEQFF.

The sample holds many counts of this clonotype. The V call is TRBV7-2, the J call TRBJ2-3; 10 bases align to TRBD1. The CDR3 length is 15 residues. Trimming at V came to 5 bases and at J to 3 bases, leaving 5 bases not matched to a gene. CDR1 is SGHTA and CDR2 is FQGNSA in the germline V gene. The CDR3 spells CASSPRDRGTDTQYF. The CDR3 bases are TGTGCCAGCAGCCCCCGGGACAGGGGTACAGATACGCAGTATTTT.

This clonotype was seen many times. V usage is TRBV9 and J usage is TRBJ2-5, with 11 bases that match TRBD2. CDR1 SGDLS and CDR2 YYNGEE come from the germline V gene. There are 15 residues in the CDR3. Trimming removed 4 bases from V and 6 bases from J; junction bases left unmatched: 8. The chain's CDR3 is CASSPQTSGTKTQYF. The CDR3, as DNA: TGTGCCAGCAGCCCCCAGACTAGCGGGACTAAGACCCAGTACTTC.

This clonotype was counted ten times or more. The chain couples TRBV15 to TRBJ1-2; D uncertain. Trimming took 0 bases from V and 4 from J, leaving 12 bases between them. This CDR3 has 15 amino acids. Germline V lookup: CDR1 LNHNV, CDR2 YYDKDF (reference sequence). CDR3 sequence reads: CATSRDKLQTYGYTF. In DNA, the CDR3 is TGTGCCACCAGCAGAGATAAGTTACAGACCTATGGCTACACCTTC.

This clonotype was detected ten times or more. The chain's CDR3 is CSARGDTEAFF. The DNA of the CDR3 is TGCAGTGCTAGGGGCGACACTGAAGCTTTCTTT. The chain uses TRBV20-1 and TRBJ1-1; D uncertain. With 3 bases removed from V and 3 bases from J, the gap between germline ends came to 5 bases. CDR3 length: 11 residues. Germline CDR1 is DFQATT and CDR2 is SNEGSKA (reference sequence).

This clonotype was recorded many times. V gene TRBV11-2 combines with J gene TRBJ2-5; D not certain. Looked up from germline, CDR1 is SGHAT and CDR2 is FQNNGV. This CDR3 is 15 amino acids long. V lost 1 base to trimming and J lost 5 bases, with 14 bases between them. The CDR3 DNA follows: TGTGCCAGCAGCTTAGGCGACGCTCCTCGGGAGACCCAGTACTTC. This codes for CASSLGDAPRETQYF.

This clonotype was picked up many times. V usage is TRBV27 and J usage is TRBJ1-1; tentatively, D is TRBD1 (6 bases). CDR1 is MNHEY, CDR2 SMNVEV, per germline (reference sequence). There are 15 residues in the CDR3. The germline V and J ends were trimmed by 1 base and 8 bases, with 17 bases remaining between them. The CDR3 loop reads CASSLFGTTLWEAFF. The CDR3 DNA reads TGTGCCAGCAGTTTATTCGGGACAACGCTTTGGGAAGCTTTCTTT.

This clonotype was counted at least ten times. J is TRBJ2-2 and V is TRBV29-1; maybe TRBD1 (5 bases). This CDR3 has 13 amino acids. The V and J ends lost 7 bases and 1 base respectively, with 10 bases between them. Germline V gene sequence: CDR1 SQVTM, CDR2 ANQGSEA. The CDR3 reads CSGGHLNTGELFF. CDR3 coding DNA: TGCAGCGGAGGACACTTGAACACCGGGGAGCTGTTTTTT.

In its sample, this clonotype was seen many times. The J gene is TRBJ1-5, the V gene TRBV6-1; possible D gene TRBD1, 6 bases. From germline, CDR1 is MNHNS and CDR2 SASEGT. Between the trimmed V and J ends, which lost 6 bases and 1 base, there was a span of 10 bases. The CDR3 has 14 residues. The CDR3 DNA reads as TGTGCCAGCAGATACAGGGAAAGCAATCAGCCCCAGCATTTT. This codes for CASRYRESNQPQHF.

Many counts were recorded for this clonotype. The gene calls are TRBV7-8 and TRBJ2-5; unclear D gene. Germline CDR1 is SGHVS and CDR2 is FQNEAQ. This CDR3 is built from 16 residues. V lost 4 bases and J lost 2, with 17 bases in between. Here the CDR3 reads CASSSDYRRSQETQYF. Written as DNA, the CDR3 is TGTGCCAGCAGCTCCGATTACCGACGGAGTCAAGAGACCCAGTACTTC.